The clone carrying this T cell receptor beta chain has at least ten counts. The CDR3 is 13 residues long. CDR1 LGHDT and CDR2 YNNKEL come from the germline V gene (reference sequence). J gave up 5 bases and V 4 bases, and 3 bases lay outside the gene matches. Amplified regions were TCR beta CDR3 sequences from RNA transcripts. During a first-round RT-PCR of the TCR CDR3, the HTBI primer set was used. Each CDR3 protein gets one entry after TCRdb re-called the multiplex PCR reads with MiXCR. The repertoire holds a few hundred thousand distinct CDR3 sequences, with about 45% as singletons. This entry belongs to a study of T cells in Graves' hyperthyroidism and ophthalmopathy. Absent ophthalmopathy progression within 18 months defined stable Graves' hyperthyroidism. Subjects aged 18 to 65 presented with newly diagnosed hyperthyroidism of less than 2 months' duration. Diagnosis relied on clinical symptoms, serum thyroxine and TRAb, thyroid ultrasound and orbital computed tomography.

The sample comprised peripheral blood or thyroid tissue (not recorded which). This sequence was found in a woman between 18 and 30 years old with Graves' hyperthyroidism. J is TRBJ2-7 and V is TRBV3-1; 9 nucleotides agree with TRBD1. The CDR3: CASSPTGGDEQYF. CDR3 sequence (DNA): TGTGCCAGCAGCCCGACAGGGGGTGACGAGCAGTACTTC.